The text below deals with one T cell receptor (beta chain). This CDR3 contains 16 residues. V lost 4 bases, J lost 2 bases, and 8 bases stayed unmatched. Germline assignment: CDR1 MNHEY and CDR2 SVGEGT. This record comes from a study of blood T cell repertoires in COVID-19. On the study more broadly: Acute-phase and convalescent COVID-19 samples originated in the United States, Italy and Spain.

Authors' analysis steps: Amplification with reference gene primers provided the estimates of nucleated cell counts. Profiling relied on immunoSEQ multiplex PCR, and the TCRdb table lists in-frame clones only, not all of them. V, J and clone size reflect that table, while D and trimming were determined from the DNA. The sample lists more than 300,000 clones; 80% to 95% were seen once. Participant-given clinical history determined each cohort assignment. Specimen: PBMCs or T cells enriched from blood (not recorded which). The TCR was taken from a woman in her thirties or forties who had been exposed to COVID-19. This chain joins TRBV6-2 or TRBV6-3 and TRBJ1-5, with TRBD1 identical over 7 bases. In nucleotides, the CDR3 is TGTGCCAGCAGTTCACACCAGGGGGGAGGCAATCAGCCCCAGCATTTT. This encodes CASSSHQGGGNQPQHF.